The 14 T cell receptor beta chains given below trace back to one sample, sequenced in a study of T cell repertoires in cytomegalovirus infection. TCRdb re-called the reads through MiXCR, storing one row per CDR3 protein. The sample holds about 100,000 distinct CDR3 sequences, less than 25% seen once. The sequencing input was CD8+ T cells from PBMCs. These receptors were collected from a human donor in good health (CMV status not recorded). Some clones in this sample may be carry-over from other donors' samples.

This sequence joins TRBV27 and TRBJ2-7; 8 bases agree with TRBD2. The CDR3 spans 16 residues. Germline V lookup: CDR1 MNHEY, CDR2 SMNVEV (reference sequence). Germline trimming cut 4 bases from V and 5 bases from J; bases unmatched to any gene: 13. The CDR3 here is CASSSPLAGGWDEQYF. CDR3 coding DNA: TGTGCCAGCAGTTCACCCCTAGCGGGTGGGTGGGACGAGCAGTACTTC.

Only a few counts were recorded for this clonotype. This chain uses TRBV29-1 with TRBJ2-2; 7 nucleotides line up with TRBD1. Germline V lookup: CDR1 SQVTM, CDR2 ANQGSEA. CDR3 size: 14 residues. The trim removed 6 bases at V and 0 bases at J, leaving 4 bases unmatched. CDR3 sequence (DNA): TGCAGCGTCCTACAGGGGTCGAACACCGGGGAGCTGTTTTTT. Translating it yields CSVLQGSNTGELFF.

This clonotype is termed medium-sized. The gene calls are TRBV9 and TRBJ2-5; D is undetermined. Trimming removed 0 bases at V and 2 bases at J, with 11 bases between. Germline CDR1 is SGDLS and CDR2 is YYNGEE. The CDR3 totals 15 residues. CDR3 in DNA: TGTGCCAGCAGCGTAGCCCTCTCGCCACAAGAGACCCAGTACTTC. It encodes CASSVALSPQETQYF.

V usage is TRBV6-2 or TRBV6-3 and J usage is TRBJ1-2; D not resolved. Germline V gene lookup returns CDR1 MNHEY and CDR2 SVGEGT. CDR3 length: 15 amino acids. The V end lost 1 base, the J end lost 6 bases, and 15 bases lay between the germline ends. The CDR3 sequence: CASSYLAQGSDGYTF. The CDR3 DNA is TGTGCCAGCAGTTACTTGGCACAAGGATCTGATGGCTACACCTTC.

The genes are TRBV24-1 and TRBJ2-7; possibly TRBD2 for D (5 bases). CDR3 length equals 12 residues. CDR1 is KGHDR, CDR2 SFDVKD, per germline. The V end lost 3 bases, the J end lost 6 bases, and 8 bases lay between the germline ends. This CDR3 reads CATSDAGSEQYF. CDR3 nucleotide sequence: TGTGCCACCAGTGATGCTGGGAGCGAGCAGTACTTC.

The table lists this clonotype with a few counts. The chain has TRBV4-3 and TRBJ2-7, with D tentatively TRBD1 or TRBD2 (5 bases each). Germline V gene sequence: CDR1 LGHNA, CDR2 YSLEER. Between the trimmed V and J ends, which lost 0 bases and 0 bases, there was a span of 9 bases. The CDR3 covers 15 residues. The CDR3 DNA follows: TGCGCCAGCAGCCAAGATGGGACCAACTCCTACGAGCAGTACTTC. Translated, it gives CASSQDGTNSYEQYF.

This clonotype has ten or more counts. The chain joins TRBV27 to TRBJ2-7; D perhaps matches TRBD1 (6 bases). The CDR3 sequence is 11 residues long. CDR1 MNHEY and CDR2 SMNVEV come from the germline V gene (reference sequence). The V and J ends lost 7 bases and 7 bases respectively, with 11 bases between them. The CDR3 nucleotides are TGTGCCAGCATCACCCAGGGGGAGCAGTACTTC. Its protein is CASITQGEQYF.

V usage is TRBV28 and J usage is TRBJ2-3; no reliable D call. The V end was cut by 6 bases, the J end by 1 base, with 14 bases between. Germline assignment: CDR1 MDHEN and CDR2 SYDVKM. CDR3 length: 15 amino acids. The CDR3 region has the DNA TGTGCCAGCAGCTTCTTAGTGGCGGGCACAGATACGCAGTATTTT. Its translation is CASSFLVAGTDTQYF. Complete variable domain (other parts from reference TRBV28 and TRBJ2-3): DVKVTQSSRYLVKRTGEKVFLECVQDMDHENMFWYRQDPGLGLRLIYFSYDVKMKEKGDIPEGYSVSREKKERFSLILESASTNQTSMYLCASSFLVAGTDTQYFGPGTRLTVL.

V is TRBV28 and J is TRBJ2-2, with D unclear. Germline-derived CDR1 and CDR2 are MDHEN and SYDVKM. The V end was cut by 1 base, the J end by 3 bases, with 3 bases between. The CDR3 runs 13 residues. The CDR3 DNA follows: TGTGCCAGCAGTTTATCTTACACCGGGGAGCTGTTTTTT. Translation gives CASSLSYTGELFF.

This chain uses TRBV4-1 with TRBJ1-6; D perhaps matches TRBD1 (6 bases). Trimming stripped 0 bases from V and 7 bases from J, with 13 bases between. Germline V gene data show CDR1 as MGHRA and CDR2 as YSYEKL. The CDR3 covers 16 residues. The CDR3 here is CASSQETGAGNSPLHF. The CDR3, as DNA: TGCGCCAGCAGCCAAGAGACAGGAGCAGGGAATTCACCCCTCCACTTT.

The V call is TRBV29-1, the J call TRBJ1-2; 11 bases match TRBD1. The CDR3 is made up of 12 amino acids. CDR1 is SQVTM, CDR2 ANQGSEA, per germline. The J segment lost 8 bases and the V segment lost 4 bases, leaving 3 bases of the junction unmatched. The DNA of the CDR3 is TGCAGCGTTGCCCGGGACAGGGGGGGCTACACCTTC. This translates into CSVARDRGGYTF.

Many counts were recorded for this clonotype. This sequence joins TRBV6-2 or TRBV6-3 and TRBJ1-1, with D unclear. V shed 8 bases and J shed 5 bases, with 18 bases lying between them. This CDR3 is 14 amino acids long. In germline, CDR1 is MNHEY, CDR2 SVGEGT. CDR3 loop: CASLVDGQMTEAFF. The CDR3 DNA follows: TGTGCCAGCCTTGTCGACGGGCAGATGACTGAAGCTTTCTTT.

This clonotype has just a few counts. The chain carries TRBV5-4 and TRBJ2-2; 10 bases line up with TRBD1. With 0 bases clipped from V and 3 bases from J, the junction kept 2 bases outside the gene matches. Germline V gene data show CDR1 as SGHNT and CDR2 as YYREEE (reference sequence). CDR3 length: 16 residues. Here the CDR3 reads CASSLGDRGYTGELFF. DNA of the CDR3: TGTGCCAGCAGCTTGGGGGACAGGGGTTACACCGGGGAGCTGTTTTTT.

This clonotype appeared a few times. The chain recombines TRBV5-6 with TRBJ2-1, with TRBD1 matching 9 bases. The ends lost 7 bases at V and 10 bases at J; junction bases unmatched: 9. The CDR3 consists of 13 residues. CDR1 and CDR2 (germline): SGHDT, YYEEEE. The CDR3 bases are TGTGCCAGCTGGGGACAGGGCGAGCACGAGCAGTTCTTC. This encodes CASWGQGEHEQFF.